The clone carrying this TCR beta chain was detected only once. Its antigen is unidentified. With 60 Vbeta and 13 Jbeta primers, the PCR was carried out. This table comes from immunoSEQ multiplex PCR, and its TCRdb copy is limited to in-frame clones, with some not included. The sample records 70,000 to 95,000 clones, 62% being singletons. The data derive from a study of cytomegalovirus exposure and HLA in healthy donors. Study-level points and caveats: Researchers catalogued approximately 160 TCR beta chains as cytomegalovirus-associated. What was likely a sequencing artifact was a cluster of highly shared sequence variants.

With V trimmed by 3 bases and J by 2 bases, 9 bases remained unmatched. CDR3 length equals 16 residues. Per germline, CDR1 SGHTA and CDR2 FQGNSA. The source material was PBMCs. This chain links TRBV7-2 with TRBJ1-2; the match to TRBD1 covers 7 bases. This receptor was taken from a young woman in good health and CMV-seropositive. CDR3 loop: CASSFSGTVLNYGYTF. CDR3 bases: TGTGCCAGCAGCTTTAGCGGGACAGTCTTGAACTATGGCTACACCTTC. The variable domain in full, completed from reference TRBV7-2 and TRBJ1-2, reads GAGVSQSPSNKVTEKGKDVELRCDPISGHTALYWYRQSLGQGLEFLIYFQGNSAPDKSGLPSDRFSAERTGGSVSTLTIQRTQQEDSAVYLCASSFSGTVLNYGYTFGSGTRLTVV.